These 16 T cell receptor beta chains share one sample of origin, sequenced in a study of T cells in women clearing cervical HPV infection. Sequenced by immunoSEQ multiplex PCR; TCRdb stores in-frame clones only, minus some. Its table records some 23,000 clones. The specimen was blood buffy coat. The origin of the receptors is a woman aged 18 to 75 with a cervical HPV16 infection that either progressed to CIN3+ or cleared (not recorded which).

As regards this clone: Read coverage stops 3 residues before the CDR3 terminus; the germline J gene supplies the remainder. V is TRBV10-3 and J is TRBJ2-4, with 10 bases lining up with TRBD1. Germline loops: CDR1 ENHRY, CDR2 SYGVKD. This CDR3 region has 14 residues. The DNA read from the CDR3 is TGTGCCGCGGGGACAGGGGAAAGAGCATACGGT. It codes for CAAGTGERAYG. The full CDR3 is CAAGTGERAYGQYF.

With regard to this clone: The missing CDR3 end, 3 residues past where the read stops, is filled in from the germline J gene. V is TRBV10-1 and J is TRBJ1-5; TRBD1 is a possible D gene (5 bases). The CDR3 is 20 residues long. Germline V CDR1 and CDR2: WNHNN, SYGVQD (reference sequence). V was shortened by 3 bases and J by 0 bases, with 24 bases between the two germline ends. The CDR3 here is CASSDNPNRQRGYSNQPQHF. CDR3 DNA (partial): TGCGCCAGCAGTGATAACCCGAATCGACAGCGGGGTTATAGCAATCAGCCC.

About this clone: The read ends 3 residues before the CDR3 terminus; that terminus is restored from the germline J gene. The chain employs TRBV7-3 and TRBJ2-1; D ambiguous. The V gene's germline CDR1 is SGHTA and CDR2 FQGTGA. The CDR3 extends over 15 amino acids. V lost 2 bases and J 3 bases, leaving 11 bases between the germline ends. Partial CDR3 DNA: TGTGCCAGCAGCTTAGGTCACGGTCTCTACAATGAG. Translating it yields CASSLGHGLYNE. The whole CDR3 region reads CASSLGHGLYNEQFF.

Details on this clone: The sequenced fragment ends 3 residues before the CDR3 boundary, so the rest is inferred from the germline J gene. The chain couples TRBV2 to TRBJ2-1; 7 bases line up with TRBD2. Per germline, CDR1 SNHLY and CDR2 FYNNEI. The CDR3 has 15 amino acids. Losses at the gene ends were 2 bases for V and 5 bases for J; bases not matched to a gene: 6. The CDR3 loop reads CASSERLAGHNEQFF. CDR3 DNA, as far as it was read: TGTGCCAGCAGTGAACGTTTAGCGGGTCACAATGAG.

Concerning this clone itself: The read terminates 3 residues ahead of where the CDR3 ends, so the germline J gene completes it. This chain joins TRBV5-1 and TRBJ2-4, with a weak D call TRBD1 (7 bases). V was trimmed by 4 bases and J by 0 bases, leaving 23 bases between them. Germline V gene sequence: CDR1 SGHRS, CDR2 YFSETQ. The CDR3 sequence is 19 residues long. Partial CDR3 DNA: TGCGCCAGCAGCCTAGGAGGGACAGACCAGCTCCTAGCCAAAAACATT. This codes for CASSLGGTDQLLAKNI. The CDR3, in full, reads CASSLGGTDQLLAKNIQYF.

Remarks on this clone: The read gets to within 3 residues of the CDR3 end, and the germline J gene fills in the rest. This chain connects TRBV7-2 to TRBJ1-1; D is uncertain. This CDR3 has 15 residues. V was shortened by 1 base and J by 1 base, with 10 bases between the two germline ends. Germline CDR1 is SGHTA and CDR2 is FQGNSA. The CDR3 loop reads CASSLVSFGNTEAFF. CDR3 bases read: TGTGCCAGCAGCTTAGTTAGCTTCGGGAACACTGAA.

A word on this clone: Coverage ceases 3 residues before the CDR3 finishes, and the germline J gene fills in the end. V gene TRBV7-7 combines with J gene TRBJ2-2; perhaps TRBD1 as D (6 bases). The germline V and J ends were trimmed by 1 base and 6 bases, with 15 bases remaining between them. CDR1 is SSHAT, CDR2 FNYEAQ, per germline (reference sequence). The CDR3 is 16 amino acids. The part of the CDR3 DNA that was read is TGTGCCAGCAGCTTAGGAACAGGGATTGGATCCGGGGAG. Its protein is CASSLGTGIGSGE. The full CDR3 reads CASSLGTGIGSGELFF. Full variable domain (rest looked up from reference TRBV7-7 and TRBJ2-2): GAGVSQSPRYKVTKRGQDVTLRCDPISSHATLYWYQQALGQGPEFLTYFNYEAQPDKSGLPSDRFSAERPEGSISTLTIQRTEQRDSAMYRCASSLGTGIGSGELFFGEGSRLTVL.

Of note for this clone: The read finishes 3 residues shy of the CDR3 end, and the germline J gene is used to complete it. The chain carries TRBV7-2 and TRBJ1-2; TRBD1 matches at 11 bases. This CDR3 is built from 16 residues. Germline lookup yields CDR1 SGHTA and CDR2 FQGNSA. The CDR3 bases that were read are TGTGCCAGCAGCTTAGCACTGGGACAGGGGGTAGGGGCC. Translation gives CASSLALGQGVGA. In full, the CDR3 reads CASSLALGQGVGAYTF.

A remark on this clone: Read sequence stops 3 residues before the CDR3 end, and the germline J gene provides the missing end. V gene TRBV7-2 combines with J gene TRBJ2-1; TRBD2 is a possible D gene (6 bases). The V end lost 5 bases, the J end lost 7 bases, and 15 bases lay between the germline ends. The CDR3 sequence is 14 residues long. Germline CDR1 SGHTA, CDR2 FQGNSA. Partial CDR3 DNA: TGTGCCAGCAGCCAGGACTATGGGGCTAATGAG. Protein: CASSQDYGANE. The whole CDR3 reads CASSQDYGANEQFF.

For this clone: With the read ending 3 residues before the CDR3 end, the germline J gene is used to fill in that end. The chain couples TRBV9 to TRBJ2-1; weak D call: TRBD1 (6 bases). The CDR3 is made up of 15 amino acids. Trimming removed 0 bases from V and 2 bases from J, with 9 bases in between. CDR1 is SGDLS and CDR2 is YYNGEE in the germline V gene. The CDR3 loop is CASSVEGGPYNEQFF. The DNA read from the CDR3 is TGTGCCAGCAGCGTAGAAGGGGGTCCCTACAATGAG.

About this clone itself: Other DNA sequences in the same sample also yield this CDR3. The sequenced part of the CDR3 DNA is TGTGCCAGCTCACCCCCCCAGCGCGCAGTAAACTATGGT. The encoded protein is CASSPPQRAVNYG. In full, the CDR3 is CASSPPQRAVNYGQYF. The chain uses TRBV18 and TRBJ2-4, with no clear D. The read ends 3 residues early relative to the CDR3; the germline J gene fills the gap. The CDR3 is made up of 16 amino acids. Germline V gives CDR1 KGHSH, CDR2 LQKENI.

As to this clone: Germline and junction disagree at one end, which may indicate a read error. The read finishes 3 residues shy of the CDR3 end, and the germline J gene is used to complete it. V gene TRBV19 combines with J gene TRBJ2-4; 7 nucleotides align to TRBD2. Germline V gene sequence: CDR1 LNHDA, CDR2 SQIVND (reference sequence). CDR3 size: 13 residues. The part of the CDR3 DNA that was read is TGTGCCAGTAGCATAGGGCGGGACTATGGT. Protein sequence: CASSIGRDYG. The full CDR3 is CASSIGRDYGQYF. The whole variable domain, remainder taken from reference TRBV19 and TRBJ2-4, is DGGITQSPKYLFRKEGQNVTLSCEQNLNHDAMYWYRQDPGQGLRLIYYSQIVNDFQKGDIAEGYSVSREKKESFPLTVTSAQKNPTAFYLCASSIGRDYGQYFGAGTRLSVL.

Comments on this clone: Read data end 3 residues before the CDR3 end; the end is taken from the germline J gene. The J gene is TRBJ2-3, the V gene TRBV19, with D perhaps TRBD2 (9 bases). The CDR3 consists of 16 residues. V lost 7 bases, J lost 4 bases, and 21 bases lay in between. Germline CDR1 and CDR2: LNHDA and SQIVND (reference sequence). The CDR3 protein is CASTPGGGRAPDTQYF. The DNA read from the CDR3 is TGTGCCAGTACCCCAGGGGGCGGGAGGGCCCCAGATACG.

For this clone: The read terminates 3 residues before the CDR3 end, so the remaining end is supplied by the germline J gene. V and J are TRBV28 and TRBJ1-1; D unclear. Germline CDR1 MDHEN, CDR2 SYDVKM. This CDR3 contains 12 residues. CDR3 protein: CASSFIRQEAFF. The sequenced CDR3 bases are TGTGCCAGCAGTTTTATTAGACAAGAA.

Regarding this clone: The CDR3 goes on 3 residues after the read ends, and that part is filled in from the germline J gene. The chain has TRBV4-2 and TRBJ2-2; D is uncertain. The length of the CDR3 is 15 residues. The V gene's germline CDR1 is LGHNA and CDR2 YNFKEQ. Trimming cost V 0 bases and J 5 bases, with 10 bases left between them. CDR3 protein: CASSQDWPGTGELFF. The sequenced CDR3 bases are TGTGCCAGCAGCCAAGACTGGCCAGGAACCGGGGAG.

Of note for this clone: The read terminates 3 residues before the CDR3 end, so the remaining end is supplied by the germline J gene. The V call is TRBV5-1, the J call TRBJ1-4; D is undetermined. This CDR3 is 14 amino acids long. Trimming removed 2 bases from V and 5 bases from J, with 10 bases in between. Germline V gene sequence: CDR1 SGHRS, CDR2 YFSETQ. The CDR3 here is CASSLGPGNEKLFF. CDR3 DNA (partial): TGCGCCAGCAGCTTAGGACCGGGGAATGAAAAA.